The 2 T cell receptor beta chains below all came from one sample that was sequenced in a study of STAT5B mutations in CD4+ large granular lymphocyte leukemia. Clones were read by immunoSEQ multiplex PCR, and TCRdb kept only the in-frame ones, dropping some. Of 23,000 or so clones listed, about two thirds are singletons. The source material was CD4+ T cells from blood buffy coats. The source of these receptors is a human donor in good health.

Only a few counts were recorded for this clone. J is TRBJ2-1 and V is TRBV18; 7 bases line up with TRBD1. CDR3 length: 15 residues. CDR1 is KGHSH, CDR2 LQKENI, per germline. V gave up 5 bases and J gave up 2 bases; unmatched junction bases: 6. This CDR3 is CASSKQGIAYNEQFF. Here the CDR3 DNA reads TGTGCCAGCTCAAAACAGGGGATAGCCTACAATGAGCAGTTCTTC.

The V gene is TRBV7-2, the J gene TRBJ2-1; the D gene is possibly TRBD1 (6 bases). The V end was cut by 5 bases, the J end by 9 bases, with 17 bases between. The CDR3 is 14 residues long. Germline V lookup: CDR1 SGHTA, CDR2 FQGNSA. This CDR3 is CASSTGTLTTEQFF. CDR3 coding DNA: TGTGCCAGCAGCACGGGGACATTGACGACTGAGCAGTTCTTC.